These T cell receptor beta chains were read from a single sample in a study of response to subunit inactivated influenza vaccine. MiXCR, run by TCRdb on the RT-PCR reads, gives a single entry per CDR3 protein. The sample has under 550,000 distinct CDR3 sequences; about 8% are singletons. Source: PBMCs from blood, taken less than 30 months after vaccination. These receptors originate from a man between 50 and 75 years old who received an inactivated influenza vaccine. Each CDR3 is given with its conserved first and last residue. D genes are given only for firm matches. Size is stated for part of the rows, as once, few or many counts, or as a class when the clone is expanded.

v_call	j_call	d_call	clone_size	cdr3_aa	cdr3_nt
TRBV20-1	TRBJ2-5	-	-	CSARDALWGVDETQYF	TGCAGTGCTAGAGACGCTCTATGGGGAGTCGATGAGACCCAGTACTTC
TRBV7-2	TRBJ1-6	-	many	CASSSRPGGKSPLHF	TGTGCCAGCAGCTCCCGTCCCGGTGGGAAATCACCCCTCCACTTT
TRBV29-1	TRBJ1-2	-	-	CSVNKQGDYGYTF	TGCAGCGTCAACAAACAGGGAGACTATGGCTACACCTTC
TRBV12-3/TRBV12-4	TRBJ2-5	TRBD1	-	CASSWRQGVQETQYF	TGTGCCAGCAGTTGGCGACAGGGTGTCCAAGAGACCCAGTACTTC
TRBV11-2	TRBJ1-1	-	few	CASSLGNLWDTEAFF	TGTGCCAGCAGCTTAGGTAATCTGTGGGACACTGAAGCTTTCTTT
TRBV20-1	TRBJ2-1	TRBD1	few	CSALTGQGSWEQFF	TGCAGTGCTTTAACGGGACAGGGTTCATGGGAGCAGTTCTTC
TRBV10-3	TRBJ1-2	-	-	CASHRDGDYGYTF	TGTGCCAGTCACAGGGACGGGGACTATGGCTACACCTTC
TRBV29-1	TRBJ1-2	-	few	CSVDADRTYGYTF	TGCAGCGTTGATGCCGACAGAACCTATGGCTACACCTTC
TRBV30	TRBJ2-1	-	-	CAWSVHTSGSNEQFF	TGTGCCTGGAGTGTACACACAAGTGGATCCAATGAGCAGTTCTTC
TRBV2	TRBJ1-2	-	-	CASRDPSSVGLNYGYTF	TGTGCCAGCAGGGACCCCAGTTCGGTTGGTTTAAACTATGGCTACACCTTC
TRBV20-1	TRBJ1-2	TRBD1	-	CSATRQGAGYGYTF	TGCAGTGCTACCCGACAGGGGGCAGGTTATGGCTACACCTTC
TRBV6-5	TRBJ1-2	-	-	CASSYYTQGNYGYTF	TGTGCCAGCAGTTACTATACCCAGGGTAACTATGGCTACACCTTC
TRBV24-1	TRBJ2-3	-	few	CATSDLLDKTDTQYF	TGTGCCACCAGTGATTTGCTTGACAAAACAGATACGCAGTATTTT
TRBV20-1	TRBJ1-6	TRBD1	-	CSARGGQGYNSPLHF	TGCAGTGCTAGAGGGGGACAGGGGTATAATTCACCCCTCCACTTT
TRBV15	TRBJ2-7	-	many	CATSRDAYEQYF	TGTGCCACCAGCAGAGACGCCTACGAGCAGTACTTC
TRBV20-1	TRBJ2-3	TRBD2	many	CSASGLAGRSDTQYF	TGCAGTGCTAGCGGACTAGCGGGACGCTCAGATACGCAGTATTTT
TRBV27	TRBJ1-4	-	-	CASSLSRRENEKLFF	TGTGCCAGCAGTTTAAGTCGGAGGGAGAATGAAAAACTGTTTTTT
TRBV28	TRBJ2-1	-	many	CASSFLDGSYNEQFF	TGTGCCAGCAGTTTCCTCGACGGCTCCTACAATGAGCAGTTCTTC
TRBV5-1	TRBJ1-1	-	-	CASSRGAGAKNTEAFF	TGCGCCAGCAGCCGGGGGGCGGGAGCCAAGAACACTGAAGCTTTCTTT
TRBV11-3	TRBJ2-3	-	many	CASSSPHSGVASTDTQYF	TGTGCCAGCAGCTCACCTCATTCAGGGGTGGCTAGCACAGATACGCAGTATTTT
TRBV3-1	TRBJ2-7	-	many	CASSQDFVSSYEQYF	TGTGCCAGCAGCCAAGATTTCGTAAGCTCCTACGAGCAGTACTTC
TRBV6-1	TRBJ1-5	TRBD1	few	CASRRGQANQPQHF	TGTGCCAGCAGACGCGGACAGGCCAATCAGCCCCAGCATTTT
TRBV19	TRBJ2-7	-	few	CASSIMARGSYEQYF	TGTGCCAGTAGTATAATGGCTCGGGGGTCCTACGAGCAGTACTTC
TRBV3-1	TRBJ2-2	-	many	CASSQDRPLYTGELFF	TGTGCCAGCAGCCAAGATCGCCCGTTATACACCGGGGAGCTGTTTTTT
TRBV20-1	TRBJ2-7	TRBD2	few	CSASGLAGTLAEQYF	TGCAGTGCTAGTGGCCTAGCGGGGACCCTAGCCGAGCAGTACTTC
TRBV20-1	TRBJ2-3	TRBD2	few	CSARVLAGRTDTQYF	TGCAGTGCTAGAGTACTAGCGGGGCGCACAGATACGCAGTATTTT
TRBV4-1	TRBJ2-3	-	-	CASSRIQGNTDTQYF	TGCGCCAGCAGCCGCATACAGGGTAACACAGATACGCAGTATTTT
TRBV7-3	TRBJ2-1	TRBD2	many	CASSPLAGAYNEQFF	TGTGCCAGCAGCCCCCTCGCGGGAGCCTACAATGAGCAGTTCTTC
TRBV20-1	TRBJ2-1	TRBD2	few	CSARDGTSSSNEQFF	TGCAGTGCTAGAGACGGGACTAGCTCGTCCAATGAGCAGTTCTTC
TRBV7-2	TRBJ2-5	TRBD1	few	CASSKGQLQETQYF	TGTGCCAGCAGCAAGGGACAGTTACAAGAGACCCAGTACTTC
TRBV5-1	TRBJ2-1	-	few	CASSLADAYNEQFF	TGCGCCAGCAGCTTAGCAGACGCCTACAATGAGCAGTTCTTC
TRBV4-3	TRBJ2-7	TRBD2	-	CASSQELTSGSQEQYF	TGCGCCAGCAGCCAAGAATTGACTAGCGGGAGTCAAGAGCAGTACTTC
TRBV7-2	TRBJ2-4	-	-	CASSFQGNFIQYF	TGTGCCAGCAGCTTCCAGGGCAATTTCATTCAGTACTTC
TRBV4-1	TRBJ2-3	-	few	CASSQGTQKGTQYF	TGCGCCAGCAGCCAAGGAACCCAAAAGGGTACGCAGTATTTT
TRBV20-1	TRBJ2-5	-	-	CSATPGGDTQYF	TGCAGTGCTACCCCAGGCGGGGATACCCAGTACTTC
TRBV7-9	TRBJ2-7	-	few	CASSLDWGGEQYF	TGTGCCAGCAGCTTAGACTGGGGAGGCGAGCAGTACTTC
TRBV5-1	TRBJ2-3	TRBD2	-	CASSLAGGLASDTQYF	TGCGCCAGCAGCTTGGCCGGGGGACTAGCATCAGATACGCAGTATTTT
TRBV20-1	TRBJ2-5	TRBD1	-	CSARSGTGNEETQYF	TGCAGTGCTAGATCTGGGACAGGGAATGAAGAGACCCAGTACTTC
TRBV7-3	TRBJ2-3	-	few	CASSFEVLDTQYF	TGTGCCAGCAGCTTTGAGGTTTTGGATACGCAGTATTTT
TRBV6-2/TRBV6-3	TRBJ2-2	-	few	CASSYGQHTGELFF	TGTGCCAGCAGTTACGGACAGCACACCGGGGAGCTGTTTTTT
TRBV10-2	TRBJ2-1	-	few	CASSAGDPTYNEQFF	TGCGCCAGCAGTGCGGGGGACCCGACCTACAATGAGCAGTTCTTC
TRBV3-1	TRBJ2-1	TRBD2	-	CASSPPSGRTNEQFF	TGTGCCAGCAGCCCCCCCAGCGGGAGAACCAATGAGCAGTTCTTC
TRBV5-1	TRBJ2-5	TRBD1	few	CASSFRQGEETQYF	TGCGCCAGCAGCTTCCGACAGGGGGAGGAGACCCAGTACTTC
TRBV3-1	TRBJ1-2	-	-	CASSQVAADYGYTF	TGTGCCAGCAGCCAAGTTGCCGCCGACTATGGCTACACCTTC
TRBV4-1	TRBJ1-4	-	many	CASSQGRGTTNEKLFF	TGCGCCAGCAGCCAAGGACGGGGCACAACTAATGAAAAACTGTTTTTT
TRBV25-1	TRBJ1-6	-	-	CASRTGSSSYNSPLHF	TGTGCCAGCAGGACCGGTTCAAGCTCCTATAATTCACCCCTCCACTTT
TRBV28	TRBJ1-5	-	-	CASSYGVTNQPQHF	TGTGCCAGCAGTTATGGGGTCACCAATCAGCCCCAGCATTTT
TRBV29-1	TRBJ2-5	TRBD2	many	CSPDLAGVEETQYF	TGCAGCCCCGATCTGGCGGGAGTAGAAGAGACCCAGTACTTC
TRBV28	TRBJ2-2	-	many	CASSPPGGLGELFF	TGTGCCAGCAGCCCCCCAGGGGGGCTCGGGGAGCTGTTTTTT
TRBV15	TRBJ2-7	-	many	CATSREGPSYEQYF	TGTGCCACCAGCAGAGAGGGGCCCTCCTACGAGCAGTACTTC
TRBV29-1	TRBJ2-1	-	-	CSAWGQGEEQFF	TGCAGCGCCTGGGGTCAGGGAGAGGAGCAGTTCTTC
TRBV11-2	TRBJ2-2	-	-	CASILGSRTGELFF	TGTGCCAGCATCCTTGGCAGTAGGACCGGGGAGCTGTTTTTT
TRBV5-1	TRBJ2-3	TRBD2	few	CASSGSGTGTDTQYF	TGCGCCAGCAGCGGTAGCGGGACGGGCACAGATACGCAGTATTTT
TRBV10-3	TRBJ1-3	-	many	CAITSRADPSSGNTIYF	TGTGCCATCACTTCGAGGGCAGACCCGAGCTCTGGAAACACCATATATTTT